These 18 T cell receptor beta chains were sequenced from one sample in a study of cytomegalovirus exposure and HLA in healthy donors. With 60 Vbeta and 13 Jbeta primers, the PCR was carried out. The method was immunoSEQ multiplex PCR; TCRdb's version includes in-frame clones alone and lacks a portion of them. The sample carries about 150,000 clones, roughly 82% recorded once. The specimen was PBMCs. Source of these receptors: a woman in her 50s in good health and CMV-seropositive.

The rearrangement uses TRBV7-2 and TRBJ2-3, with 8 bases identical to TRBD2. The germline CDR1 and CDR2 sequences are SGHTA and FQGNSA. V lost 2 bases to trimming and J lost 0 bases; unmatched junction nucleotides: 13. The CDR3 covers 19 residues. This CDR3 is CASSLRAGGPTSSTDTQYF. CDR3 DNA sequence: TGTGCCAGCAGCTTAAGGGCGGGGGGCCCCACGTCCAGCACAGATACGCAGTATTTT.

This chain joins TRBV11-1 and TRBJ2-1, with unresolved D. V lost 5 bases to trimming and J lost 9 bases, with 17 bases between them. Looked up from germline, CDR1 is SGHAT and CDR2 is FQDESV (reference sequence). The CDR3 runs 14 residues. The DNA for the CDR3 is TGTGCCAGCAGCACCCAGACGGAGTTGAGTGAGCAGTTCTTC. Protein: CASSTQTELSEQFF.

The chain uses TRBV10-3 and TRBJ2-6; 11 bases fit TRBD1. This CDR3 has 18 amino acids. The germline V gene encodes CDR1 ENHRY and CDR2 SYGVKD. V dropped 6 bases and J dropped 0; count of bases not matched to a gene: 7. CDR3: CAIRRGGTGGSGANVLTF. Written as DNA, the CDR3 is TGTGCCATCAGGAGGGGAGGGACAGGGGGCTCTGGGGCCAACGTCCTGACTTTC.

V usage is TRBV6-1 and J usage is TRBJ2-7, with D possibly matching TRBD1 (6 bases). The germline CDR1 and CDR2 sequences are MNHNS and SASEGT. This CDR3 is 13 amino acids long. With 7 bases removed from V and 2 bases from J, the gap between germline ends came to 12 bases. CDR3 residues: CASNPGVPYEQYF. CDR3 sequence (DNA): TGTGCCAGCAACCCAGGGGTGCCCTACGAGCAGTACTTC.

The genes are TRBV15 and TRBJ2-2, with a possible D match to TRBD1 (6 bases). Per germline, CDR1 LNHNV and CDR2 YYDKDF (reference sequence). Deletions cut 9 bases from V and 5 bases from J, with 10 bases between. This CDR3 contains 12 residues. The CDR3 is CATSGVTGELFF. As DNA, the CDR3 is TGTGCCACTTCAGGGGTAACCGGGGAGCTGTTTTTT. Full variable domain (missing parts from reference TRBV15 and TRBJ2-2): DAMVIQNPRYQVTQFGKPVTLSCSQTLNHNVMYWYQQKSSQAPKLLFHYYDKDFNNEADTPDNFQSRRPNTSFCFLDIRSPGLGDTAMYLCATSGVTGELFFGEGSRLTVL.

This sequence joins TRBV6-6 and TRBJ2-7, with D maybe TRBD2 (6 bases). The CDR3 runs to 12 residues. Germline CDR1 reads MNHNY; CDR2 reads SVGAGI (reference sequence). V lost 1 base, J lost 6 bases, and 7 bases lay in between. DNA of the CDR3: TGTGCCAGCAGTTACTGGGGAGGCGAGCAGTACTTC. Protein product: CASSYWGGEQYF.

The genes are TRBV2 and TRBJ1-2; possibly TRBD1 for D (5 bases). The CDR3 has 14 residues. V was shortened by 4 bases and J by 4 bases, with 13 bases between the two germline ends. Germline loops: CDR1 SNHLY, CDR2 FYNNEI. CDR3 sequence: CASSGDSRAYGYTF. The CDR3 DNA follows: TGTGCCAGCAGTGGTGACAGCAGAGCCTATGGCTACACCTTC.

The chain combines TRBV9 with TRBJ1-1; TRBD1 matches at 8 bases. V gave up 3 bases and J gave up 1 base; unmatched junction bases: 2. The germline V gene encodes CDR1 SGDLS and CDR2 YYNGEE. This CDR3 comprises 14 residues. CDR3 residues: CASSGGTGNTEAFF. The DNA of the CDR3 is TGTGCCAGCAGCGGAGGGACAGGGAACACTGAAGCTTTCTTT.

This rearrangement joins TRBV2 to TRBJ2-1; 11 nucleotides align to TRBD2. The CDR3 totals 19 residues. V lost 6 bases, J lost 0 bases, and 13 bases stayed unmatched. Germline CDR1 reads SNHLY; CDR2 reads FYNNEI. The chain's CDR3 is CASSVAGGLPLSSYNEQFF. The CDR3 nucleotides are TGTGCCAGCAGCGTAGCGGGGGGGTTGCCCCTTAGCTCCTACAATGAGCAGTTCTTC. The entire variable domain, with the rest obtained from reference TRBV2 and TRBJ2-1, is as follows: EPEVTQTPSHQVTQMGQEVILRCVPISNHLYFYWYRQILGQKVEFLVSFYNNEISEKSEIFDDQFSVERPDGSNFTLKIRSTKLEDSAMYFCASSVAGGLPLSSYNEQFFGPGTRLTVL.

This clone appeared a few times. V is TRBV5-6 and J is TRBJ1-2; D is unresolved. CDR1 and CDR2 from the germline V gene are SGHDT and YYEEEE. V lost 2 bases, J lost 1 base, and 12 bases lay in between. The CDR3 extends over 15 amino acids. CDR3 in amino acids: CASSFRSTYNYGYTF. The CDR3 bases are TGTGCCAGCAGCTTCAGGTCTACCTATAACTATGGCTACACCTTC.

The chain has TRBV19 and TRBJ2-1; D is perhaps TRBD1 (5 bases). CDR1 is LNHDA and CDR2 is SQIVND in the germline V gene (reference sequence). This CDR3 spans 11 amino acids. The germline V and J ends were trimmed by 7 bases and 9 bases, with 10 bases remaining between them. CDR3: CASTQGGEQFF. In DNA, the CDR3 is TGTGCCAGTACCCAGGGTGGTGAGCAGTTCTTC.

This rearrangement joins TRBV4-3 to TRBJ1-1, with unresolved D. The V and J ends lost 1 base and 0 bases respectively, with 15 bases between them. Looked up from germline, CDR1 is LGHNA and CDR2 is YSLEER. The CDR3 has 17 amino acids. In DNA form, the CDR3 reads TGCGCCAGCAGCCAAGTAAGTTTTCGTAGTCTGAACACTGAAGCTTTCTTT. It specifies CASSQVSFRSLNTEAFF.

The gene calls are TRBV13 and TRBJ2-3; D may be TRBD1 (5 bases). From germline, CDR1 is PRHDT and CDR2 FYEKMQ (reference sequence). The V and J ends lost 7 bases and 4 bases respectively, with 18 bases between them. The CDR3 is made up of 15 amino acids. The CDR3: CASNTGLQVADTQYF. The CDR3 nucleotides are TGTGCCAGCAATACCGGATTACAGGTTGCAGATACGCAGTATTTT.

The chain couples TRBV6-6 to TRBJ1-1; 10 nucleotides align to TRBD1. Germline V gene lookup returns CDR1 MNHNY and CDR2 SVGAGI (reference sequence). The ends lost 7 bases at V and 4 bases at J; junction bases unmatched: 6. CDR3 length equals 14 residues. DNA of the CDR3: TGTGCCAGCACCAACCGACAGGGGGCCACTGAAGCTTTCTTT. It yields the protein CASTNRQGATEAFF.

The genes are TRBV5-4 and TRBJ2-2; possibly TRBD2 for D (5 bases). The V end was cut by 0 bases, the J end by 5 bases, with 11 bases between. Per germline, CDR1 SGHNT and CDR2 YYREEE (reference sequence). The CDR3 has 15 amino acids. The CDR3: CASSLASRSTGELFF. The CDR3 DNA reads TGTGCCAGCAGCTTGGCTAGCCGGTCAACCGGGGAGCTGTTTTTT.

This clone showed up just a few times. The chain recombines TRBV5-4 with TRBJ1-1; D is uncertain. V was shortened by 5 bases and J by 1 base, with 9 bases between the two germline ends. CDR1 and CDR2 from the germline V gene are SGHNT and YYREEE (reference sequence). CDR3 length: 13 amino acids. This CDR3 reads CASRKPGNTEAFF. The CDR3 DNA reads TGTGCCAGCAGAAAGCCAGGGAACACTGAAGCTTTCTTT.

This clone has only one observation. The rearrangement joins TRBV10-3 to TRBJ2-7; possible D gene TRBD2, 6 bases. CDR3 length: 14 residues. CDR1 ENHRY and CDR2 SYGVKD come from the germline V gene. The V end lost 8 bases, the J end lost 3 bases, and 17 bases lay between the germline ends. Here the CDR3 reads CAIQKSGLNYEQYF. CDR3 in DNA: TGTGCCATCCAAAAAAGCGGGTTAAACTACGAGCAGTACTTC.

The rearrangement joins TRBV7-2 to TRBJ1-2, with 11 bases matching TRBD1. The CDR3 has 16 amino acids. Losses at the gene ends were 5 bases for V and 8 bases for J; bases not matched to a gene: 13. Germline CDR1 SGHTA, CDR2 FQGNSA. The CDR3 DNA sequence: TGTGCCAGCAGCCAGGGGGTTGGGACAGGGGGTTTGGGCTACACCTTC. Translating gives CASSQGVGTGGLGYTF.